The present TCR beta chain was sequenced within a study of cytomegalovirus exposure and HLA in healthy donors. Trimming removed 2 bases from V and 3 bases from J, with 13 bases in between. Germline assignment: CDR1 MNHEY and CDR2 SVGAGI. CDR3 size: 15 residues. It was with 60 Vbeta and 13 Jbeta primers that the PCR ran. Some clones are missing from TCRdb's copy, which holds only in-frame ones; the method was immunoSEQ multiplex PCR. Altogether about 110,000 clones are present, around 78% being singletons, with the ten largest covering approximately 1.2%. The sample comprised PBMCs. The chain has TRBV6-5 and TRBJ1-2, with D possibly matching TRBD1 (5 bases). This TCR derives from a woman aged 25 to 39 in good health and CMV-seronegative. The CDR3 nucleotides are TGTGCCAGCAGTTACGTCGGGGGACCAGACTATGGCTACACCTTC. The encoded protein is CASSYVGGPDYGYTF.